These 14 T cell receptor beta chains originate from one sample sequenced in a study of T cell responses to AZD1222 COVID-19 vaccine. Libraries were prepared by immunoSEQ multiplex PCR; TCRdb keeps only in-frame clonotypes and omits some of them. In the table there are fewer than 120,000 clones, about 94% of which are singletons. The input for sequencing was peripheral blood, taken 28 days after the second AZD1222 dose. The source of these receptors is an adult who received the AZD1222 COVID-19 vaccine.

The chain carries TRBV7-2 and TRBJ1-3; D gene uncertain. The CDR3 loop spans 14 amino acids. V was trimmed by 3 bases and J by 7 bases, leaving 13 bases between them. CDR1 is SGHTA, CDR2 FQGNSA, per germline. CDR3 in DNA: TGTGCCAGCAGCTTTCCCGGACGCTTGAACACCATATATTTT. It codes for CASSFPGRLNTIYF.

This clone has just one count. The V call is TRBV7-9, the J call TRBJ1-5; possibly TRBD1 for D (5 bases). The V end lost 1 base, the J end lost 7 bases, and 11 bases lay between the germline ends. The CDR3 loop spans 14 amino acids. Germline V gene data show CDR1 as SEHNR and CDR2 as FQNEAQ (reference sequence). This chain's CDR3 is CASSLETEGQPQHF. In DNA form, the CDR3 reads TGTGCCAGCAGCTTAGAGACAGAAGGACAGCCCCAGCATTTT. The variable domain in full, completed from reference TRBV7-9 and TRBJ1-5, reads DTGVSQNPRHKITKRGQNVTFRCDPISEHNRLYWYRQTLGQGPEFLTYFQNEAQLEKSRLLSDRFSAERPKGSFSTLEIQRTEQGDSAMYLCASSLETEGQPQHFGDGTRLSIL.

The CDR3 is CASRWTDTDTQYF. The CDR3 DNA follows: TGTGCCAGCAGGTGGACAGATACAGATACGCAGTATTTT. V and J are TRBV2 and TRBJ2-3; weak D call: TRBD1 (6 bases). Germline-derived CDR1 and CDR2 are SNHLY and FYNNEI. The length of the CDR3 is 13 residues. V dropped 6 bases and J dropped 3 bases, with 10 bases sitting between them.

CDR3 loop: CSDKDVYGYTF. For the CDR3, the DNA is TGCAGCGATAAGGACGTTTATGGCTACACCTTC. V usage is TRBV29-1 and J usage is TRBJ1-2; D remains unclear. The V and J ends lost 7 bases and 5 bases respectively, with 11 bases between them. CDR1 is SQVTM, CDR2 ANQGSEA, per germline. This CDR3 contains 11 residues.

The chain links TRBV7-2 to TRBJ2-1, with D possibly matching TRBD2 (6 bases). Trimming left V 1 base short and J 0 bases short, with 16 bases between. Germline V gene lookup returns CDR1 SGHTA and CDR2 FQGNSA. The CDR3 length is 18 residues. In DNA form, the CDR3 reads TGTGCCAGCAGCTTAGGAACTAGCCGCCAGAGCTCCTACAATGAGCAGTTCTTC. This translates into CASSLGTSRQSSYNEQFF.

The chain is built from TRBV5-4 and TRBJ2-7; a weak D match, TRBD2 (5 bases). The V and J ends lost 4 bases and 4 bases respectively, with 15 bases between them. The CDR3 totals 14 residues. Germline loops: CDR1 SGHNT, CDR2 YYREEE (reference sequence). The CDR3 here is CASSPRVGLYEQYF. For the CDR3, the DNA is TGTGCCAGCAGCCCGAGGGTTGGGTTGTACGAGCAGTACTTC.

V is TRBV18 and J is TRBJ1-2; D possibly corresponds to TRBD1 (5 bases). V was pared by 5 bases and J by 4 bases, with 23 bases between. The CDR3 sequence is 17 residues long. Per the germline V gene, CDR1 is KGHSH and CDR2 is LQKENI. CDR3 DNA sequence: TGTGCCAGCTCATCTGTCGGGGCCTTCTCTATTCGCTATGGCTACACCTTC. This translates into CASSSVGAFSIRYGYTF.

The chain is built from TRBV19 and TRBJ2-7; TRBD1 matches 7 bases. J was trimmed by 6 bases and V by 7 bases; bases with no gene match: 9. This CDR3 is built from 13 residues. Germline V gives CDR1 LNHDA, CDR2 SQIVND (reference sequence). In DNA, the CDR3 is TGTGCCAGTAAAAAGACAGGGATGGTCGAGCAGTACTTC. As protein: CASKKTGMVEQYF.

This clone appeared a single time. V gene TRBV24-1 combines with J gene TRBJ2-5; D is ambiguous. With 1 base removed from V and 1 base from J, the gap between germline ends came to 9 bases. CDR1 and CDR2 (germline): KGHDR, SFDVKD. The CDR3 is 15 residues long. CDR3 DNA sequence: TGTGCCACCAGTGATTTAGGAAGGCTCCAAGAGACCCAGTACTTC. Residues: CATSDLGRLQETQYF.

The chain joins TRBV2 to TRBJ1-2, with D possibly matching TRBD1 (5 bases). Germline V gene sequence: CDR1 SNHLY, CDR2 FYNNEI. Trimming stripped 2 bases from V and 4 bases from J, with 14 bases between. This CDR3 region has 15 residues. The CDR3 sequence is CASSEFEGTSYGYTF. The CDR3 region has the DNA TGTGCCAGCAGTGAATTCGAGGGGACCAGCTATGGCTACACCTTC.

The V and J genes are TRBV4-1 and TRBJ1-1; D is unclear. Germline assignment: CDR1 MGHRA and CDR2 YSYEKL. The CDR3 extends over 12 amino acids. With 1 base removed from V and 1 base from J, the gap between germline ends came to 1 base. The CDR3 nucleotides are TGCGCCAGCAGCCAAGGGAACACTGAAGCTTTCTTT. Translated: CASSQGNTEAFF.

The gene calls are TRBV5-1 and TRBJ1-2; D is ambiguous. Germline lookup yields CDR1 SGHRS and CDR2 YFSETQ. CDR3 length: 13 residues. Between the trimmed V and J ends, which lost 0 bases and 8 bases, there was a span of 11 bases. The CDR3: CASSLAGSGGYTF. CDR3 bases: TGCGCCAGCAGCTTGGCCGGTAGTGGAGGCTACACCTTC.

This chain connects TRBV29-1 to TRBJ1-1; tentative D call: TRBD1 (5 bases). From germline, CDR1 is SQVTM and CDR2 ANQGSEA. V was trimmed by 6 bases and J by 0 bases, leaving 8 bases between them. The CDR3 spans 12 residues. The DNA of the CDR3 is TGCAGCGTGCTGACAGTGAACACTGAAGCTTTCTTT. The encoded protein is CSVLTVNTEAFF.

Here the CDR3 reads CASSSLGRGFPETQYF. CDR3 DNA sequence: TGTGCCAGCAGTTCCCTCGGGAGGGGGTTCCCAGAGACCCAGTACTTC. V and J are TRBV6-6 and TRBJ2-5, with TRBD2 identical over 8 bases. The CDR3 runs to 16 residues. The trim removed 4 bases at V and 4 bases at J, leaving 11 bases unmatched. Germline V CDR1 and CDR2: MNHNY, SVGAGI (reference sequence).